This T cell receptor beta chain was profiled in a study of cytomegalovirus exposure and HLA in healthy donors. Germline V CDR1 and CDR2: SGHTA, FQGNSA. The CDR3 has 13 amino acids. The V end was cut by 1 base, the J end by 7 bases, with 11 bases between. Concerning this clone: Its antigen is still unknown.

The study's findings and limits: Some V segments, TRBV6-2 and TRBV6-3 among them, were indistinguishable and were therefore excluded.

Both 60 Vbeta primers and 13 Jbeta primers went into the PCR. Sequencing used immunoSEQ multiplex PCR; TCRdb keeps in-frame clones, though not all of them. The sample records roughly 190,000 clones, around 74% being singletons. The chain employs TRBV7-2 and TRBJ2-7; no firm D call. The sequence was collected from a female donor in good health and CMV-seronegative. Sequenced sample: PBMCs. As DNA, the CDR3 is TGTGCCAGCAGCTTAGTTCCTCCGGGTGAGCAGTACTTC. Translation gives CASSLVPPGEQYF.